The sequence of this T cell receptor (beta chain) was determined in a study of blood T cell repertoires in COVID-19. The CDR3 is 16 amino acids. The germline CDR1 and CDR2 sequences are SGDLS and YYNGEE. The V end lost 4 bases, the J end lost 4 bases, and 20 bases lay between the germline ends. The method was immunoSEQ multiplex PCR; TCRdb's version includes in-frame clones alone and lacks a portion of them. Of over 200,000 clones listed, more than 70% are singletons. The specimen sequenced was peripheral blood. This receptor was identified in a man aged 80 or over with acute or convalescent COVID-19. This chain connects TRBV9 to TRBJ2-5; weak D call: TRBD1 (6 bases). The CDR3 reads CASSPTGTPILETQYF. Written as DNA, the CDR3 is TGTGCCAGCAGCCCCACCGGGACACCTATTTTAGAGACCCAGTACTTC. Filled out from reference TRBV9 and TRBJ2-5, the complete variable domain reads DSGVTQTPKHLITATGQRVTLRCSPRSGDLSVYWYQQSLDQGLQFLIQYYNGEERAKGNILERFSAQQFPDLHSELNLSSLELGDSALYFCASSPTGTPILETQYFGPGTRLLVL.